This T cell receptor beta chain was recorded in a study of blood T cell repertoires in acute mononucleosis (dated by TCRdb to 2018 to 2021). Background for the entire study: To capture the primary response, acute-phase samples were obtained within 2 weeks of when symptoms began. In acute infection, YVL-BR-specific cells made up a mean of about 2.2% of blood CD8 T cells and GLC-BM-specific cells made up a mean of approximately 1%. A mean blood EBV load of about 4.1 log10 genome copies per million B cells was observed during acute infection, and a mean blood EBV load of 2.6 was observed at convalescence.

About this clone itself: No per-base quality is available; no much larger clone lies one base away.

Study-wide findings and limitations: For BRLF1 (YVL-BR), a dominant role in TCR repertoire selection was played by TCRalpha CDR3 motifs, whereas only a minimal role was played by TCRbeta. Only around 10% of unique acute clonotypes persisted into convalescence, yet these made up most of the response; new diverse de novo clonotypes seemingly replaced the rest. Only three donors were included in the cohort, so group averages were based on very few individuals. Because only a fraction of each donor's blood was analyzed, sampling error might partly explain the low overlap between acute and convalescent clonotypes.

According to the study, the label for this sample's time point signals: acute infectious mononucleosis, at clinical presentation within 2 weeks of symptom onset (visit 1). Over the course of primary infection, this study followed CD8 T cell responses against two immunodominant EBV epitopes, BRLF1 109 (YVL-BR) and BMLF1 280 (GLC-BM). Primary EBV infection was indicated by a positive serum heterophile antibody test and EBV viral capsid antigen-specific IgM. Magnetic positive selection (MACS) was first used to enrich total CD8 T cells from PBMCs. A FACSAria III was used to sort live CD3+ CD8+ tetramer+ cells to a purity above 90%. Cells were sorted with a PE-conjugated tetramer loaded with the BRLF1 109-117 peptide. After tetramer sorting, TCR repertoires of EBV epitope-specific CD8 T cells were deep-sequenced directly ex vivo at acute infection and at convalescence. The donors were three individuals between 18 and 29 years old who had clinical acute infectious mononucleosis and laboratory evidence of primary EBV infection. Heparinized peripheral blood was collected when donors presented clinically with mononucleosis symptoms and again about 6 months afterward. Ficoll-Paque density gradient centrifugation was used to isolate PBMCs.

For TCR profiling, total RNA from no fewer than 8,000 sorted tetramer+ CD8 T cells was reverse transcribed into cDNA. PCR amplification of CDR3 regions used primers annealing to V and J regions and added unique molecular identifiers so that templates could be tracked. Profiling of the TCRalpha and TCRbeta chains was done on the immunoSEQ platform, including the sequencing and error-correction standards of that platform. Concerning the study's data processing: Clonal copy numbers were corrected for sequencing and PCR errors, and CDR3s were defined per IMGT conventions. Only productive rearrangements were analyzed, using immunoSEQ Analyzer versions 2.0 and 3.0, with gene-pairing frequencies processed further in Microsoft Excel. V-J pairings were visualized as Circos plots, and CDR3 motifs were found with MEME plus a custom motifSearch program. The probability of generation of TCR sequences was calculated using the OLGA algorithm. A clonotype seen at both visits was called persistent, a clonotype seen only at the acute visit was called nonpersistent, and a clonotype seen only at convalescence was called de novo. An amino acid clonotype used by more than one donor was defined as a public TCR. TCRdb limited this immuneACCESS table to in-frame rearrangements with V and J called. A share of clones is missing; checked studies link under half to unresolved V genes, and the rest is unexplained. The V and J calls and clone size were taken over from that table, and D and trimming were inferred from the DNA. For this sample the table gives 6,000 to 9,000 clones, of which under 30% were detected only once. The biggest ten clones account for 25% to 30% of the sample.

The TCR comes from a woman between 18 and 30 years old with infectious mononucleosis caused by EBV. The sequenced sample was EBV YVL epitope tetramer+ CD8+ T cells sorted from PBMCs, obtained during acute infectious mononucleosis. This sample's cell subset or site label indicates: CD8 T cells binding a tetramer with EBV BRLF1 109-117 peptide (YVL-BR).

The sequence in DNA is TGCGCCAGCCAAGAATGGGGGGGCTACGAGCAGTACTTC. This translates into CASQEWGGYEQYF. The rearranged segments are TRBV4-1 and TRBJ2-7, with 7 bases aligning to TRBD2. Unmatched junction bases come to 7, with V trimmed by 8 bases and J by 3 bases. From its cysteine to its phenylalanine, the CDR3 spans 13 amino acids. Only the CDR3 part of the read is kept: 39 bases, read in frame from the first base. From a lookup of the germline V gene, CDR1 and CDR2 are MGHRA and YSYEKL.